Below, 5 T cell receptor beta chains from the same sample are listed, as sequenced in a study of blood T cell repertoires in COVID-19 (dated by TCRdb to 2020 to 2021). The receptor library was made with the immunoSEQ multiplex PCR assay. Not all clones reach the TCRdb copy of this immuneACCESS table, which keeps in-frame sequences only. Checked studies attribute under half of the gap to unresolved V genes and leave the rest unexplained. The sample profile shows approximately 360,000 clones; around four fifths of them were found once. The ten largest clones capture approximately 5.4% of the sample. The sample comprised PBMCs or T cells enriched from blood (not recorded which). These receptors came from a woman in her fifties or sixties who had recovered from COVID-19.

The genes are TRBV5-1 and TRBJ1-1; 7 bases line up with TRBD1. This CDR3 contains 15 residues. Germline V CDR1 and CDR2: SGHRS, YFSETQ. The V and J ends lost 2 bases and 6 bases, in that order; junction bases with no gene match: 10. The CDR3 DNA reads TGCGCCAGCAGCTTAACAGGGGCCTCGAGGCCTGAAGCTTTCTTT. Its protein is CASSLTGASRPEAFF. Full variable domain (missing parts from reference TRBV5-1 and TRBJ1-1): KAGVTQTPRYLIKTRGQQVTLSCSPISGHRSVSWYQQTPGQGLQFLFEYFSETQRNKGNFPGRFSGRQFSNSRSEMNVSTLELGDSALYLCASSLTGASRPEAFFGQGTRLTVV.

The CDR3, as DNA: TGCGCCAGCAGCCGAGGGACAGGGGGCTACAATGAGCAGTTCTTC. Amino acids: CASSRGTGGYNEQFF. The V call is TRBV4-3, the J call TRBJ2-1, with TRBD1 matching 11 bases. The CDR3 extends over 15 amino acids. V lost 4 bases, J lost 3 bases, and 2 bases stayed unmatched. Germline CDR1 is LGHNA and CDR2 is YSLEER.

This rearrangement joins TRBV12-3 or TRBV12-4 to TRBJ1-2; D is possibly TRBD1 (6 bases). Deletions cut 5 bases from V and 3 bases from J, with 10 bases between. The CDR3 has 13 amino acids. CDR3 nucleotide sequence: TGTGCCAGCAGTAACAGGGATGACTATGGCTACACCTTC. It translates to CASSNRDDYGYTF.

J is TRBJ1-2 and V is TRBV5-1; weak D call: TRBD1 (6 bases). Germline assignment: CDR1 SGHRS and CDR2 YFSETQ. This CDR3 comprises 14 residues. V gave up 4 bases and J gave up 2 bases, with 12 bases separating them. The CDR3 sequence: CASSPGHTNYGYTF. CDR3 nucleotide sequence: TGCGCCAGCAGCCCGGGACACACGAACTATGGCTACACCTTC.

This sequence joins TRBV19 and TRBJ1-2; perhaps TRBD1 as D (5 bases). CDR3 size: 16 residues. CDR1 and CDR2 from the germline V gene are LNHDA and SQIVND (reference sequence). Trimming took 9 bases from V and 0 from J, leaving 20 bases between them. CDR3 sequence (DNA): TGTGCCAGCAGAAGAGACGGGGGGGAAGCTAACTATGGCTACACCTTC. Its translation: CASRRDGGEANYGYTF.